The 21 T cell receptor beta chains given below trace back to one sample, sequenced in a study of blood T cell repertoires in COVID-19. TCRdb's copy holds only in-frame clones and misses some; the assay was immunoSEQ multiplex PCR. The sample has approximately 83,000 clones; around four fifths are singletons. The sample taken for sequencing was peripheral blood. Receptors originate from a man aged 50 or older with acute or convalescent COVID-19.

The chain is built from TRBV19 and TRBJ2-5, with TRBD1 identical over 9 bases. The germline CDR1 and CDR2 sequences are LNHDA and SQIVND (reference sequence). The junction had 9 bases not matched to a gene; V was cut back by 7 bases and J by 3 bases. This CDR3 comprises 15 residues. The CDR3 spells CASKGTGTTKETQYF. The CDR3 DNA reads as TGTGCCAGTAAGGGGACAGGGACCACCAAAGAGACCCAGTACTTC.

The chain couples TRBV27 to TRBJ1-2, with D perhaps TRBD1 (5 bases). Trimming shortened V by 5 bases and J by 4 bases, and 11 bases separated the two germline ends. Germline-derived CDR1 and CDR2 are MNHEY and SMNVEV (reference sequence). The CDR3 loop spans 13 amino acids. CDR3 residues: CASSTGHSYGYTF. CDR3 coding DNA: TGTGCCAGCAGTACAGGACATAGCTATGGCTACACCTTC.

This sequence joins TRBV11-3 and TRBJ2-4; TRBD1 agrees at 8 bases. The trim removed 5 bases at V and 8 bases at J, leaving 11 bases unmatched. Germline CDR1 reads SGHNT; CDR2 reads YENEEA. This CDR3 contains 15 residues. Here the CDR3 reads CASSRPGQGGYIQYF. CDR3 DNA sequence: TGTGCCAGCAGCCGCCCCGGACAGGGTGGGTACATTCAGTACTTC.

The chain carries TRBV6-2 or TRBV6-3 and TRBJ2-1, with 12 bases fitting TRBD2. This CDR3 is 18 amino acids long. The trim removed 2 bases at V and 7 bases at J, leaving 12 bases unmatched. From germline, CDR1 is MNHEY and CDR2 SVGEGT. The CDR3 protein is CASSYSVLAGGPRNEQFF. The DNA for the CDR3 is TGTGCCAGCAGTTACAGTGTTCTAGCGGGAGGGCCAAGGAATGAGCAGTTCTTC.

This chain connects TRBV11-2 to TRBJ2-3, with D possibly matching TRBD1 (6 bases). CDR1 SGHAT and CDR2 FQNNGV come from the germline V gene. The CDR3 totals 17 residues. V gave up 2 bases and J gave up 0 bases, with 15 bases separating them. The CDR3 here is CASSLTLDRTSTDTQYF. In DNA, the CDR3 is TGTGCCAGCAGCTTAACGTTAGACAGGACTAGCACAGATACGCAGTATTTT.

J is TRBJ2-1 and V is TRBV7-3; 10 nucleotides align to TRBD2. CDR3 size: 19 residues. With V trimmed by 2 bases and J by 0 bases, 10 bases remained unmatched. In germline, CDR1 is SGHTA, CDR2 FQGTGA. The CDR3 region is CASSLFASGRSGSYNEQFF. DNA for the CDR3: TGTGCCAGCAGCTTATTCGCTAGCGGGAGATCGGGCTCCTACAATGAGCAGTTCTTC.

The chain employs TRBV5-4 and TRBJ2-3, with TRBD2 matching over 13 bases. The ends lost 4 bases at V and 4 bases at J; junction bases unmatched: 6. The CDR3 is made up of 16 amino acids. Germline V lookup: CDR1 SGHNT, CDR2 YYREEE (reference sequence). The CDR3 spells CASSKWTSGSPDTQYF. CDR3 nucleotides: TGTGCCAGCAGCAAATGGACTAGCGGGAGCCCAGATACGCAGTATTTT.

This chain joins TRBV29-1 and TRBJ2-3, with D perhaps matching TRBD2 (5 bases). Trimming shortened V by 7 bases and J by 4 bases, and 12 bases separated the two germline ends. The CDR3 is 12 residues long. Germline V CDR1 and CDR2: SQVTM, ANQGSEA. CDR3 amino acids: CSGGSGSDTQYF. As DNA, the CDR3 is TGCAGCGGAGGGTCGGGGTCAGATACGCAGTATTTT.

The chain recombines TRBV11-1 with TRBJ2-1; 7 bases fit TRBD2. The germline gives CDR1 SGHAT, CDR2 FQDESV (reference sequence). Trimming removed 2 bases from V and 9 bases from J; junction bases left unmatched: 10. The CDR3 loop spans 15 amino acids. CDR3 loop: CASSLSRGLAAEQFF. The CDR3, as DNA: TGTGCCAGCAGCTTATCACGAGGGCTAGCGGCTGAGCAGTTCTTC.

The rearrangement links TRBV18 to TRBJ2-3; TRBD2 agrees at 10 bases. This CDR3 is built from 21 residues. The V gene end was trimmed by 1 base and the J gene end by 0 bases; junction bases not matched to a gene: 16. Germline lookup yields CDR1 KGHSH and CDR2 LQKENI. The CDR3 loop reads CASSPRPSGGLPETSTDTQYF. DNA of the CDR3: TGTGCCAGCTCACCACGTCCTAGCGGGGGCCTACCAGAAACTAGCACAGATACGCAGTATTTT.

This clone was observed a handful of times. The chain recombines TRBV28 with TRBJ2-5; TRBD1 might be the D (6 bases). The CDR3 runs to 15 residues. CDR1 and CDR2 from the germline V gene are MDHEN and SYDVKM. V shed 10 bases and J shed 4 bases, with 22 bases lying between them. The CDR3 region is CATQGSQGTLETQYF. The CDR3 DNA is TGTGCCACCCAGGGCAGCCAGGGGACCCTAGAGACCCAGTACTTC.

The J gene is TRBJ2-1, the V gene TRBV20-1, with D perhaps TRBD1 (7 bases). Trimming took 3 bases from V and 7 from J, leaving 19 bases between them. This CDR3 has 15 residues. Germline CDR1 DFQATT, CDR2 SNEGSKA (reference sequence). The CDR3 sequence: CSASPRAGGKNEQFF. The DNA of the CDR3 is TGCAGTGCTAGTCCTCGGGCAGGGGGGAAGAATGAGCAGTTCTTC.

V and J are TRBV11-2 and TRBJ1-6; the D is unclear. Trimming shortened V by 5 bases and J by 4 bases, and 6 bases separated the two germline ends. From germline, CDR1 is SGHAT and CDR2 FQNNGV. The CDR3 has 13 amino acids. The CDR3 DNA follows: TGTGCCAGCAGCCCCCAGTATAATTCACCCCTCCACTTT. Its translation is CASSPQYNSPLHF.

The table lists this clone with a few counts. This sequence joins TRBV6-6 and TRBJ2-3, with D possibly TRBD2 on 5 matching bases. Trimming cost V 6 bases and J 0 bases, with 10 bases left between them. The germline gives CDR1 MNHNY, CDR2 SVGAGI (reference sequence). The CDR3 length is 14 residues. The CDR3 here is CASRPEGSTDTQYF. The CDR3 DNA follows: TGTGCCAGCAGACCCGAGGGTAGCACAGATACGCAGTATTTT.

The V gene is TRBV28, the J gene TRBJ1-4, with TRBD1 as a possible D gene (6 bases). Looked up from germline, CDR1 is MDHEN and CDR2 is SYDVKM. With 1 base removed from V and 4 bases from J, the gap between germline ends came to 7 bases. CDR3 size: 14 residues. The CDR3: CASSLLDSNEKLFF. Written as DNA, the CDR3 is TGTGCCAGCAGTTTATTGGACAGTAATGAAAAACTGTTTTTT.

The CDR3: CASSLSQINSPLHF. The DNA of the CDR3 is TGTGCCAGCAGCTTGAGTCAGATTAATTCACCCCTCCACTTT. The chain employs TRBV5-8 and TRBJ1-6; no definite D call. Trimming shortened V by 1 base and J by 6 bases, and 8 bases separated the two germline ends. CDR1 is SGHTS, CDR2 YDEGEE, per germline. The CDR3 length is 14 residues. Combining the CDR3 with reference TRBV5-8 and TRBJ1-6 gives the whole variable domain EAGVTQSPTHLIKTRGQQATLRCSPISGHTSVYWYQQALGLGLQFLLWYDEGEERNRGNFPPRFSGRQFPNYSSELNVNALELEDSALYLCASSLSQINSPLHFGNGTRLTVT.

This rearrangement joins TRBV29-1 to TRBJ1-1; weak D call: TRBD1 (6 bases). Trimming stripped 7 bases from V and 4 bases from J, with 16 bases between. This CDR3 region has 13 residues. Per germline, CDR1 SQVTM and CDR2 ANQGSEA. DNA of the CDR3: TGCAGCGCGACACAGGGCGCGGGCACTGAAGCTTTCTTT. Its translation is CSATQGAGTEAFF.

This chain links TRBV30 with TRBJ1-6; tentative D call: TRBD1 (6 bases). From germline, CDR1 is GTSNPN and CDR2 SVGIG (reference sequence). The CDR3 has 15 amino acids. V dropped 7 bases and J dropped 8 bases, with 21 bases sitting between them. The CDR3 here is CALNRASVRDSPLHF. CDR3 coding DNA: TGTGCCTTAAACAGGGCCAGTGTTCGGGATTCACCCCTCCACTTT.

This chain joins TRBV5-4 and TRBJ1-2; perhaps TRBD1 as D (6 bases). The CDR3 runs to 15 residues. V was shortened by 1 base and J by 4 bases, with 14 bases between the two germline ends. CDR1 is SGHNT, CDR2 YYREEE, per germline (reference sequence). The CDR3 reads CASSLWQGSFYGYTF. CDR3 DNA: TGTGCCAGCAGCTTGTGGCAGGGGAGCTTCTATGGCTACACCTTC.

V and J are TRBV11-3 and TRBJ2-7; 11 nucleotides match TRBD2. V shed 5 bases, J shed 0 bases, and the junction held 9 bases outside the gene matches. Germline V CDR1 and CDR2: SGHNT, YENEEA. The CDR3 has 17 amino acids. The DNA of the CDR3 is TGTGCCAGCAGCCCCCTGACCGGGACTAGCGGCTCCTACGAGCAGTACTTC. It encodes CASSPLTGTSGSYEQYF.

The chain is built from TRBV29-1 and TRBJ2-1, with TRBD2 matching 11 bases. V was clipped by 7 bases and J by 0 bases; unmatched bases: 2. Germline loops: CDR1 SQVTM, CDR2 ANQGSEA. The CDR3 extends over 14 amino acids. The CDR3 sequence is CSGLAGSSYNEQFF. For the CDR3, the DNA is TGCAGCGGACTAGCGGGGAGCTCCTACAATGAGCAGTTCTTC.